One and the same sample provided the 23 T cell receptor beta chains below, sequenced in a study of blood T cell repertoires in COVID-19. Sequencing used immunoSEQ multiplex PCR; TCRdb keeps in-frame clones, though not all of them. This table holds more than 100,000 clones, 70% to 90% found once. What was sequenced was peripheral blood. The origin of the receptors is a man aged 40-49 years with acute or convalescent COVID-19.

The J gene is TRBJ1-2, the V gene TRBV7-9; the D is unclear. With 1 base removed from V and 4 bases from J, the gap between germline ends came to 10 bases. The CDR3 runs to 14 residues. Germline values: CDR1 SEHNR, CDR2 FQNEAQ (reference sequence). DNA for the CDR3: TGTGCCAGCAGCTTAGTTGAGAACCTCTATGGCTACACCTTC. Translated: CASSLVENLYGYTF.

In DNA, the CDR3 is TGTGCCAGCAGTTTAGGAGGCACGGGTGAGCAGTTCTTC. It codes for CASSLGGTGEQFF. This chain joins TRBV12-3 or TRBV12-4 and TRBJ2-1, with unresolved D. The length of the CDR3 is 13 residues. Trimming cost V 1 base and J 9 bases, with 10 bases left between them.

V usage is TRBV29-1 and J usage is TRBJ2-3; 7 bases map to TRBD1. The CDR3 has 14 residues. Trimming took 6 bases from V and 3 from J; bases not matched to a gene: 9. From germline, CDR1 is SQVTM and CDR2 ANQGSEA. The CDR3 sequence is CSVGGQAKTDTQYF. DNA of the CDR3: TGCAGCGTAGGAGGACAGGCGAAGACAGATACGCAGTATTTT.

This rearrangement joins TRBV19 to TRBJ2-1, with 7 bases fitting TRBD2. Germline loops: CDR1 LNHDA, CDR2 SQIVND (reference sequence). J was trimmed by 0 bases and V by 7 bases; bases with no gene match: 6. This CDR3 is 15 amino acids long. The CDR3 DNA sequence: TGTGCCAGTAATCACGGGACTACCTCCTACAATGAGCAGTTCTTC. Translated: CASNHGTTSYNEQFF.

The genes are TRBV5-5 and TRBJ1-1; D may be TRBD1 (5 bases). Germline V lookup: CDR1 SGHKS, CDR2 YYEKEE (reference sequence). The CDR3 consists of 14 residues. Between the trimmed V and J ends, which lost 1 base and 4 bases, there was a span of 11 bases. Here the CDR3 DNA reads TGTGCCAGCAGCTTGTCCCCGGGGGTCACTGAAGCTTTCTTT. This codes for CASSLSPGVTEAFF.

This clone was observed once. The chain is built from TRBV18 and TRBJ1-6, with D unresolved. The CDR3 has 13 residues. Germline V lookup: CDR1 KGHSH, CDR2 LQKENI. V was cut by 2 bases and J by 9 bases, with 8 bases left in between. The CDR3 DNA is TGTGCCAGCTCACCAGAGGCGGTTTCACCCCTCCACTTT. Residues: CASSPEAVSPLHF.

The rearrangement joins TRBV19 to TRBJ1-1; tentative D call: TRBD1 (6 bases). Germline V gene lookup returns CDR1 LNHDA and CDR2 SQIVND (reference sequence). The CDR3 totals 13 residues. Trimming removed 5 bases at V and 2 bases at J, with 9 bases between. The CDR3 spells CASSGQYNTEAFF. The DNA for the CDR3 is TGTGCCAGTAGTGGACAGTACAACACTGAAGCTTTCTTT.

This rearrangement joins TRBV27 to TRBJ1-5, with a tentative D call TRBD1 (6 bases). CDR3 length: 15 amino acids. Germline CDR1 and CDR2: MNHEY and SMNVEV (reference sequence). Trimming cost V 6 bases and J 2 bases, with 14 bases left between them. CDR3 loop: CASRPTGPRNQPQHF. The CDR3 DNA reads TGTGCCAGCAGGCCGACAGGTCCGCGCAATCAGCCCCAGCATTTT.

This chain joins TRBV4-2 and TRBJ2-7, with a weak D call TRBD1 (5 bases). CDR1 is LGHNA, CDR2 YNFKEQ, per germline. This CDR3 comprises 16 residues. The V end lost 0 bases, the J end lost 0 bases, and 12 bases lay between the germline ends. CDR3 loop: CASSQDMTESSYEQYF. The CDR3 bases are TGTGCCAGCAGCCAAGATATGACAGAGAGCTCCTACGAGCAGTACTTC.

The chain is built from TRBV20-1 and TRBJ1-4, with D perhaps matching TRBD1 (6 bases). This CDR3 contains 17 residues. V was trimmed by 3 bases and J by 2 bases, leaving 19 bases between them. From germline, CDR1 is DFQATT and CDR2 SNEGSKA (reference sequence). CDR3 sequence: CSASPRGGAVTNEKLFF. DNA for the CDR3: TGCAGTGCTAGTCCTCGGGGGGGCGCGGTGACTAATGAAAAACTGTTTTTT.

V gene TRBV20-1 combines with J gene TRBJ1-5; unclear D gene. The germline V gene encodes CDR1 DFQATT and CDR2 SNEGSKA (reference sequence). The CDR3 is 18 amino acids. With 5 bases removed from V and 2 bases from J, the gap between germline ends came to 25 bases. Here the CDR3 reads CSARVEPGFAAGNQPQHF. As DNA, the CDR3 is TGCAGTGCTCGTGTAGAGCCGGGGTTTGCCGCGGGCAATCAGCCCCAGCATTTT.

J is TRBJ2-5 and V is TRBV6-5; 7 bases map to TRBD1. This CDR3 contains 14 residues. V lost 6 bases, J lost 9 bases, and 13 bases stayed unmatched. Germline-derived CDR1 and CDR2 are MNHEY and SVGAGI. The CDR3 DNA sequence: TGTGCCAGCAGCCTCGGGACAGACCTCAGGGCCCAGTACTTC. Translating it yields CASSLGTDLRAQYF.

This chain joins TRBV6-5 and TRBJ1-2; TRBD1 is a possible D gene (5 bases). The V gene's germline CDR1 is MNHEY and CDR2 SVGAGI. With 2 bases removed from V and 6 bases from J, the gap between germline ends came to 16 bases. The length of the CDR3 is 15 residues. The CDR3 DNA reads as TGTGCCAGCAGTTACCGTTCGGGGGGGTCAAATGGCTACACCTTC. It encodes CASSYRSGGSNGYTF.

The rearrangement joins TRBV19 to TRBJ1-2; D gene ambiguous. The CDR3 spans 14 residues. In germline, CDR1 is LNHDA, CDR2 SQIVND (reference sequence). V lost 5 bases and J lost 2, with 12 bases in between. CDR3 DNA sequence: TGTGCCAGTAGTGTCCGGGGATACAACTATGGCTACACCTTC. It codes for CASSVRGYNYGYTF.

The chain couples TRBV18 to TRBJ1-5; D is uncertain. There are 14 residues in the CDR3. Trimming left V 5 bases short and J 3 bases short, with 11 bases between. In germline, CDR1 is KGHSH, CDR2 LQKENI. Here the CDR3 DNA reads TGTGCCAGCTCATCCGGCGGTGACAATCAGCCCCAGCATTTT. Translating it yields CASSSGGDNQPQHF.

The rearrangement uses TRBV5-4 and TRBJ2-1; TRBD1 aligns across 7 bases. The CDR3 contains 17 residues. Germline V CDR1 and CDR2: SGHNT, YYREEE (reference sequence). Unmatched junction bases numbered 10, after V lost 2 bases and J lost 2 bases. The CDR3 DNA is TGTGCCAGCAGCTTAACTATGGGACAGTCAACCTACAATGAGCAGTTCTTC. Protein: CASSLTMGQSTYNEQFF.

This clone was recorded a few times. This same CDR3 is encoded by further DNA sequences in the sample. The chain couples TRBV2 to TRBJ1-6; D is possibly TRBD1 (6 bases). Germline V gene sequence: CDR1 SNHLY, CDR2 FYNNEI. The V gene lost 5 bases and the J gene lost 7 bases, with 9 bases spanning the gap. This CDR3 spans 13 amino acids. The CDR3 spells CASSWGGNSPLHF. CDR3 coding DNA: TGTGCCAGCAGTTGGGGGGGCAATTCACCCCTCCACTTT.

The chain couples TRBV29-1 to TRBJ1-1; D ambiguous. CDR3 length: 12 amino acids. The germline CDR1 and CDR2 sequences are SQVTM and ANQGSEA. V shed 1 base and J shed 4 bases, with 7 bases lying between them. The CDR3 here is CSVEGQSTEAFF. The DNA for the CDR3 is TGCAGCGTTGAAGGGCAGTCCACTGAAGCTTTCTTT.

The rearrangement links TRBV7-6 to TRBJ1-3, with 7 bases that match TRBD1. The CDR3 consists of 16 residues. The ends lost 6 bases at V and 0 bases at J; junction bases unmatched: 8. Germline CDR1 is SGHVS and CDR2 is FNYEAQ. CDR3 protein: CASSFLGQSSGNTIYF. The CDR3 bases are TGTGCCAGCAGTTTTCTGGGACAGAGCTCTGGAAACACCATATATTTT.

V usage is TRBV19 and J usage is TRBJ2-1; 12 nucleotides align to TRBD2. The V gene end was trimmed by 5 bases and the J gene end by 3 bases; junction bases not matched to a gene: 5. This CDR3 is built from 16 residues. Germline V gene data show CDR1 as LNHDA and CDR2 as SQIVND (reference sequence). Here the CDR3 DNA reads TGTGCCAGTAGTTTGGGACTAGCGGGTCTCTACAATGAGCAGTTCTTC. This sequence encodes CASSLGLAGLYNEQFF.

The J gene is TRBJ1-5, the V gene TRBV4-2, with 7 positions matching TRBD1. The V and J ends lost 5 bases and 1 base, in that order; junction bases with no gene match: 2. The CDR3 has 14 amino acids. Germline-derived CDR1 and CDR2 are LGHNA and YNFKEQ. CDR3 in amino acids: CASSYRGSNQPQHF. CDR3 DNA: TGTGCCAGCAGCTACAGGGGAAGCAATCAGCCCCAGCATTTT.

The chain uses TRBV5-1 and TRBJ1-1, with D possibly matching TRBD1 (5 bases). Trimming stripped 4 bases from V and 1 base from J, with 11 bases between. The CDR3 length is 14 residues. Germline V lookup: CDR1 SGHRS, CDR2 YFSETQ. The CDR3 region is CASSLGGGNTEAFF. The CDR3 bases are TGCGCCAGCAGCCTGGGCGGGGGGAACACTGAAGCTTTCTTT.

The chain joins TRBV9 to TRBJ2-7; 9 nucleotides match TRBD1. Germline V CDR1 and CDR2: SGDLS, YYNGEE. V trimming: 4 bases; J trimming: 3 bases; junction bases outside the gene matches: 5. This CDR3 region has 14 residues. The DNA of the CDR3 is TGTGCCAGCAGCCTCCGGGACAGGGACTACGAGCAGTACTTC. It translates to CASSLRDRDYEQYF.